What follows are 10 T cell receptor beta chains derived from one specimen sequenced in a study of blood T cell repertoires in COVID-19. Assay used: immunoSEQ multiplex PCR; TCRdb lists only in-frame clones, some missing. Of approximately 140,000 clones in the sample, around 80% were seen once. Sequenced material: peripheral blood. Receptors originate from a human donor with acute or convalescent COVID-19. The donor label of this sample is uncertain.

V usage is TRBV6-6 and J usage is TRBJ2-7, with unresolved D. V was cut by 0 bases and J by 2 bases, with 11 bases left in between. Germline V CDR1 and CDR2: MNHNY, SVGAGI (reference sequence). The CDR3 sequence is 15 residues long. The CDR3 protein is CASSYSNAETYEQYF. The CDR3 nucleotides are TGTGCCAGCAGTTACTCTAACGCGGAAACCTACGAGCAGTACTTC.

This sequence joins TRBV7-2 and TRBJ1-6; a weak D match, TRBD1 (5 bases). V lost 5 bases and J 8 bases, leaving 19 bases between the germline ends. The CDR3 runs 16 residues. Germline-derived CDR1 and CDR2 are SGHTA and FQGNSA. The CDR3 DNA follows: TGTGCCAGCAGCGTCACCTCAGGAGGGGCTTATTCACCCCTCCACTTT. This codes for CASSVTSGGAYSPLHF.

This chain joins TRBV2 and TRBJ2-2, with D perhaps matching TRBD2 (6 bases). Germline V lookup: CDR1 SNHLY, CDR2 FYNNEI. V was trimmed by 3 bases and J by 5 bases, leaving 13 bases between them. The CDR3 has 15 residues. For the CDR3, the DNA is TGTGCCAGCAGTGACGGGGGATTCAAAACCGGGGAGCTGTTTTTT. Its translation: CASSDGGFKTGELFF.

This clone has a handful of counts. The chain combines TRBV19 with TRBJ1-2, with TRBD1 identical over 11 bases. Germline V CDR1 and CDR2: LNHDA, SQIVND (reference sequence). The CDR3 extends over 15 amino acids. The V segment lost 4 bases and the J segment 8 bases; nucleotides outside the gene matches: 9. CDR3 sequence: CASSNPGQGARGYTF. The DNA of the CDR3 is TGTGCCAGTAGTAACCCCGGACAGGGGGCGCGCGGCTACACCTTC. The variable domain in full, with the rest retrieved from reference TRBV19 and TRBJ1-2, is DGGITQSPKYLFRKEGQNVTLSCEQNLNHDAMYWYRQDPGQGLRLIYYSQIVNDFQKGDIAEGYSVSREKKESFPLTVTSAQKNPTAFYLCASSNPGQGARGYTFGSGTRLTVV.

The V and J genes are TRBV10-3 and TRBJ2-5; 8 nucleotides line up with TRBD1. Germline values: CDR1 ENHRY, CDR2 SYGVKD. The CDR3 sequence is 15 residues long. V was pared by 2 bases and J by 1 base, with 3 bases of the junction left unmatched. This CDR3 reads CAISEGQGPQETQYF. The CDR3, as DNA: TGTGCCATCAGTGAGGGACAGGGTCCCCAAGAGACCCAGTACTTC.

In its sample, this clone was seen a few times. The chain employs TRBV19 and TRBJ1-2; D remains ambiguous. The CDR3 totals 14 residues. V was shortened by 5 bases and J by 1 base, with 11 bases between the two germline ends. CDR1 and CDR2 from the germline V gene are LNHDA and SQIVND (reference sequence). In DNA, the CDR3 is TGTGCCAGTAGTTCCCGGAGGGATAACTATGGCTACACCTTC. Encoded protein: CASSSRRDNYGYTF.

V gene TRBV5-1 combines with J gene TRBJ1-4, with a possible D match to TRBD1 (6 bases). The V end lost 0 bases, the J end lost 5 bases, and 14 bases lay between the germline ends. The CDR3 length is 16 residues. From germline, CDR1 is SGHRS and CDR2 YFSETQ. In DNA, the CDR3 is TGCGCCAGCAGCTTGGAAGGACAGCTTGCGAATGAAAAACTGTTTTTT. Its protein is CASSLEGQLANEKLFF.

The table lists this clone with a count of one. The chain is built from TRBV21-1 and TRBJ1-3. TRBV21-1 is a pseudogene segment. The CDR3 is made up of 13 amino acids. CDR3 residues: CASSRSKRDTIYF. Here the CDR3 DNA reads TGTGCCAGCAGCAGAAGTAAGCGGGACACCATATATTTT.

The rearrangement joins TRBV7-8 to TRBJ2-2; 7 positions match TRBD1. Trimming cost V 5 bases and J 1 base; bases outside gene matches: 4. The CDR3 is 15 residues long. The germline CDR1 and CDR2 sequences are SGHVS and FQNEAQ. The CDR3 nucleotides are TGTGCCAGCAGCCCGACAGGGAGGAACACCGGGGAGCTGTTTTTT. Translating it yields CASSPTGRNTGELFF.

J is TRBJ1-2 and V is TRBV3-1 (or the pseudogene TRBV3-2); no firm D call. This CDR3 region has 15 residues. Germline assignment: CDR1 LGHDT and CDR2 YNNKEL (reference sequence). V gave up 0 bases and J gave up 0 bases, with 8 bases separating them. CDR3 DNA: TGTGCCAGCAGCCAAGATAGGCGGGCTAACTATGGCTACACCTTC. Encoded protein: CASSQDRRANYGYTF.